This T cell receptor (beta chain) was observed in a study of cytomegalovirus exposure and HLA in healthy donors. PCR primers comprised 60 Vbeta and 13 Jbeta primers. Sequenced by immunoSEQ multiplex PCR; TCRdb stores in-frame clones only, minus some. The table records around 200,000 clones, roughly 80% of them present only once. Germline V gene data show CDR1 as SQVTM and CDR2 as ANQGSEA. The CDR3 is 13 residues long. Trimming stripped 0 bases from V and 8 bases from J, with 13 bases between. The TCR was taken from a boy aged 5 to 17 in good health and CMV-seronegative. The gene calls are TRBV29-1 and TRBJ1-1; no firm D call. Sequences were obtained from PBMCs. This CDR3 is CSVEDLRGIEAFF. The CDR3 DNA reads as TGCAGCGTTGAAGATCTTCGAGGAATCGAAGCTTTCTTT.